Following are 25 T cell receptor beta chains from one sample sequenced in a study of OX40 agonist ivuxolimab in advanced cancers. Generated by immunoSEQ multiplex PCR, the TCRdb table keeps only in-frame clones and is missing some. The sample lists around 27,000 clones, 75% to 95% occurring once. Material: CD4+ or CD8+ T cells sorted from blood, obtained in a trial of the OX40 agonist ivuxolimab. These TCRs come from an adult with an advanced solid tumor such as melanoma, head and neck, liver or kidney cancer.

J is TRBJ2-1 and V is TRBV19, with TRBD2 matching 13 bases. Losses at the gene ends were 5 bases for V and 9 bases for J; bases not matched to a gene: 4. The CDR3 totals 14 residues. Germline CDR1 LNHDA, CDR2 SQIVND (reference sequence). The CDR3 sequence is CASSLGLAGVEQFF. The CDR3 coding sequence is TGTGCCAGTAGTCTCGGACTAGCGGGAGTTGAGCAGTTCTTC.

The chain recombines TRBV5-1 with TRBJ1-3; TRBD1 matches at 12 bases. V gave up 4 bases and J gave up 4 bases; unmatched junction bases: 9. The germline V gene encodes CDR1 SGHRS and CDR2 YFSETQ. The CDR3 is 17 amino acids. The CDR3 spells CASSPGQGALLGNTIYF. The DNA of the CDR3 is TGCGCCAGCAGCCCGGGACAGGGGGCTCTTTTAGGAAACACCATATATTTT. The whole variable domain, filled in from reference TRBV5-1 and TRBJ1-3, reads KAGVTQTPRYLIKTRGQQVTLSCSPISGHRSVSWYQQTPGQGLQFLFEYFSETQRNKGNFPGRFSGRQFSNSRSEMNVSTLELGDSALYLCASSPGQGALLGNTIYFGEGSWLTVV.

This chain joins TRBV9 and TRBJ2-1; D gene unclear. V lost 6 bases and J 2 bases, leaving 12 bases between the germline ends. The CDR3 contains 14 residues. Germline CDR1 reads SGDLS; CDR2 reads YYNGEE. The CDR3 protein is CASTPPIAYNEQFF. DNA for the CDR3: TGTGCCAGCACCCCCCCTATTGCCTACAATGAGCAGTTCTTC.

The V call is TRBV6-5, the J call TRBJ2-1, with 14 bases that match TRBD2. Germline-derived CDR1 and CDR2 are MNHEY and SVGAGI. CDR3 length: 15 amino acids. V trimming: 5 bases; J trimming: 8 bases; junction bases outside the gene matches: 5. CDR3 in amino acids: CASSRTSGRTDEQFF. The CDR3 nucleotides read TGTGCCAGCAGTCGGACTAGCGGGAGGACGGATGAGCAGTTCTTC.

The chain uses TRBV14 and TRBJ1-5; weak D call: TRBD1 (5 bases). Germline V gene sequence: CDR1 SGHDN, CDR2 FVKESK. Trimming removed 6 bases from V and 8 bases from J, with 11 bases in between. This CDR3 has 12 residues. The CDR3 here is CASRGGKKPQHF. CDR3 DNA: TGTGCCAGCAGGGGGGGTAAGAAGCCCCAGCATTTT.

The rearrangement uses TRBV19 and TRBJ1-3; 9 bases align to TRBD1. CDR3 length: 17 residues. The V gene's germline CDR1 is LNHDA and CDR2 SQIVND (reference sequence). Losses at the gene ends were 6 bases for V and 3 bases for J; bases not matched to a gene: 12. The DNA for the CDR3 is TGTGCCAGTAGCCCGGGGGACAGGGTTTATTTTGGAAACACCATATATTTT. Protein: CASSPGDRVYFGNTIYF.

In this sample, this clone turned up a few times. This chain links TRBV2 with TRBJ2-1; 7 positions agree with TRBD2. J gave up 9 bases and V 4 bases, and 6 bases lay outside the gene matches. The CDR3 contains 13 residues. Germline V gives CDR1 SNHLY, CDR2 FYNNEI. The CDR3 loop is CASSVTSGGEQFF. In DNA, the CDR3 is TGTGCCAGCAGTGTAACCTCGGGGGGTGAGCAGTTCTTC.

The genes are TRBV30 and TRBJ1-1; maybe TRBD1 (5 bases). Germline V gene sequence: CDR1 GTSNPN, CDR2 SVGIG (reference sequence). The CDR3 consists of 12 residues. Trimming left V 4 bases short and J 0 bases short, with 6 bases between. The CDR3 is CAWIGVNTEAFF. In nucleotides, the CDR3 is TGTGCCTGGATAGGGGTGAACACTGAAGCTTTCTTT.

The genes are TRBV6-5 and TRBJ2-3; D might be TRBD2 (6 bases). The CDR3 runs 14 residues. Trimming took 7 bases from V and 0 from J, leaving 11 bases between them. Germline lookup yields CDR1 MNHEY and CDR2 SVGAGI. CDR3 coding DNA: TGTGCCAGCAAGGCGGGGCTAAGCACAGATACGCAGTATTTT. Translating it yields CASKAGLSTDTQYF.

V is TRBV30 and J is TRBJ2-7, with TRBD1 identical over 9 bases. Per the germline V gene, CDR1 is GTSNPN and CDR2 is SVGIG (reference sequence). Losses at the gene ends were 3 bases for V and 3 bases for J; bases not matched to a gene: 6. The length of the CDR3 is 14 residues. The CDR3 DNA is TGTGCCTGGAGCGCCGGGACAGGGAACTACGAGCAGTACTTC. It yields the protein CAWSAGTGNYEQYF.

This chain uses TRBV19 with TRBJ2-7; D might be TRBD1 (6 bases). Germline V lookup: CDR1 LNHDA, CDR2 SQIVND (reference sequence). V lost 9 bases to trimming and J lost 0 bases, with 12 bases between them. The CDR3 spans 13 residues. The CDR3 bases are TGTGCCAGCTCAGGGGTCAGCTCCTACGAGCAGTACTTC. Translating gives CASSGVSSYEQYF.

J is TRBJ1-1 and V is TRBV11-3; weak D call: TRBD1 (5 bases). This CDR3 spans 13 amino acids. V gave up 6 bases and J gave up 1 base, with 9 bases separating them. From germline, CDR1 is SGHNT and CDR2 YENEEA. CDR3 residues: CASSFGGNTEAFF. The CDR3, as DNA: TGTGCCAGCAGTTTCGGGGGGAACACTGAAGCTTTCTTT. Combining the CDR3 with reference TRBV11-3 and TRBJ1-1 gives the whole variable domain EAGVVQSPRYKIIEKKQPVAFWCNPISGHNTLYWYLQNLGQGPELLIRYENEEAVDDSQLPKDRFSAERLKGVDSTLKIQPAELGDSAVYLCASSFGGNTEAFFGQGTRLTVV.

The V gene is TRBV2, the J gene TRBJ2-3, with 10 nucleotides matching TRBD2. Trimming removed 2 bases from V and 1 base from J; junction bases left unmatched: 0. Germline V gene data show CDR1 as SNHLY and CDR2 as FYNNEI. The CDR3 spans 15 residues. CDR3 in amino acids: CASSELAGGTDTQYF. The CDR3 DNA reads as TGTGCCAGCAGTGAACTAGCGGGAGGCACAGATACGCAGTATTTT.

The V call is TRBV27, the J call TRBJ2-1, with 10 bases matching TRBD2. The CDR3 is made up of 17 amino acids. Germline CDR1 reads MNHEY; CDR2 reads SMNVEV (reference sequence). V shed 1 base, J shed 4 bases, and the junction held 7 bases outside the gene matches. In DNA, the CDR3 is TGTGCCAGCAGTTTATGGAGCGGGAGGGACCTATACAATGAGCAGTTCTTC. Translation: CASSLWSGRDLYNEQFF.

CDR3 amino acids: CAISENWAAGGIYNEQFF. The CDR3 nucleotides read TGTGCCATCAGTGAAAATTGGGCAGCGGGAGGGATTTACAATGAGCAGTTCTTC. This sequence joins TRBV10-3 and TRBJ2-1, with TRBD2 matching over 10 bases. The germline gives CDR1 ENHRY, CDR2 SYGVKD. The CDR3 extends over 18 amino acids. The V and J ends lost 3 bases and 4 bases, in that order; junction bases with no gene match: 12.

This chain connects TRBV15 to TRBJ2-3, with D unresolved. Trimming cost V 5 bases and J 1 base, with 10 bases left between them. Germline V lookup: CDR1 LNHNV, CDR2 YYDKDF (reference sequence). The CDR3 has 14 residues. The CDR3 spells CATSSVSRTDTQYF. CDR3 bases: TGTGCCACCAGCTCCGTTAGCCGCACAGATACGCAGTATTTT.

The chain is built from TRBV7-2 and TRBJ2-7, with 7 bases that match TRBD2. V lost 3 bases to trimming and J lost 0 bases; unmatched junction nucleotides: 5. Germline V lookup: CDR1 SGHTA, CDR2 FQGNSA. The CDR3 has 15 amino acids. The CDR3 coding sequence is TGTGCCAGCAGCTTCACCTTAGCGGGCTCCTACGAGCAGTACTTC. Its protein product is CASSFTLAGSYEQYF.

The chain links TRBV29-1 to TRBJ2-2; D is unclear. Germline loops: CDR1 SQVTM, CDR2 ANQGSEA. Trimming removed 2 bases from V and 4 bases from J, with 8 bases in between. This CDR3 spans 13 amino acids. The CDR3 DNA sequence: TGCAGCGTTGAACACGGGCGCACCGGGGAGCTGTTTTTT. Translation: CSVEHGRTGELFF.

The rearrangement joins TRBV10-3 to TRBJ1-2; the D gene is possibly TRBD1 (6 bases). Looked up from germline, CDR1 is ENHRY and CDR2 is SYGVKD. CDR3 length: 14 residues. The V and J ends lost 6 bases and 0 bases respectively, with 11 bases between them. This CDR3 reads CAIRDGTPNYGYTF. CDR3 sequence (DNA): TGTGCCATCAGGGACGGGACACCTAACTATGGCTACACCTTC.

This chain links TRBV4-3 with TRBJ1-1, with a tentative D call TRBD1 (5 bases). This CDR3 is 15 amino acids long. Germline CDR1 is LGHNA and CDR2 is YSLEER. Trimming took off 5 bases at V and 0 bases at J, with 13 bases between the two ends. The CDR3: CASSVDEGLNTEAFF. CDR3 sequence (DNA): TGCGCCAGCAGCGTAGATGAGGGACTGAACACTGAAGCTTTCTTT.

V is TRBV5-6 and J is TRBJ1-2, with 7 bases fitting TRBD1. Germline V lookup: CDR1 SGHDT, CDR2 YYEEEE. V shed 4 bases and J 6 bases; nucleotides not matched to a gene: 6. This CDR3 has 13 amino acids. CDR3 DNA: TGTGCCAGCAGCATGGGACAGAGCCATGGCTACACCTTC. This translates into CASSMGQSHGYTF.

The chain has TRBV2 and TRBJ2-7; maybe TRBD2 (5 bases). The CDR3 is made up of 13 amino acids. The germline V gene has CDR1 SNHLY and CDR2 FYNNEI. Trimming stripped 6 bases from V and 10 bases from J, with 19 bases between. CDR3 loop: CASSDSWGEAQYF. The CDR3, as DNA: TGTGCCAGCAGCGATTCGTGGGGAGAGGCCCAGTACTTC.

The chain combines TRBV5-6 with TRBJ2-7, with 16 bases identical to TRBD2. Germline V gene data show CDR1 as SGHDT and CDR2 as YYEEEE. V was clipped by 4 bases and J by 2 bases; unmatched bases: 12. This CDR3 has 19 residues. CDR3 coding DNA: TGTGCCAGCAGCCGTTGGGAGATAGGGACTAGCGGGAGGGCCTACGAGCAGTACTTC. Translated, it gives CASSRWEIGTSGRAYEQYF.

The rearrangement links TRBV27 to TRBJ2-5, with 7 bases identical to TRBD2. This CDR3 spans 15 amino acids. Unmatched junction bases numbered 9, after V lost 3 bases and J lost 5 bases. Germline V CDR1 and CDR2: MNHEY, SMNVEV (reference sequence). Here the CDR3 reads CASSFGRALRETQYF. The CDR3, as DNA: TGTGCCAGCAGTTTTGGGAGGGCGCTTAGGGAGACCCAGTACTTC.

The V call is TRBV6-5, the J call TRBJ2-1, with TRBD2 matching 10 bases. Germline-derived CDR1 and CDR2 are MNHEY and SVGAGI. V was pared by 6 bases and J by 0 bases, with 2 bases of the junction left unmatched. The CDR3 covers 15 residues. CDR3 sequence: CASSPSGSSYNEQFF. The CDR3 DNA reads TGTGCCAGCAGCCCTAGCGGGAGCTCCTACAATGAGCAGTTCTTC.